This passage covers 25 T cell receptor beta chains from one sample sequenced in a study of T cells after yellow fever vaccination. MiXCR, run by TCRdb on the 5' RACE reads, gives a single entry per CDR3 protein. The sample yields a few hundred thousand distinct CDR3 sequences, around 3.9% seen once. The specimen comprised PBMCs, sampled on the day of the yellow fever booster vaccination. These receptors were obtained from a man aged 18 to 30 who received the YFV17D yellow fever vaccine.

Ten or more counts support this clonotype. The chain combines TRBV20-1 with TRBJ1-2; D is undetermined. Trimming left V 1 base short and J 5 bases short, with 11 bases between. Looked up from germline, CDR1 is DFQATT and CDR2 is SNEGSKA (reference sequence). This CDR3 spans 13 amino acids. CDR3 bases: TGCAGTGCTAGAGGTTCCAGAGCTTATGGCTACACCTTC. Protein sequence: CSARGSRAYGYTF.

This clonotype was observed many times. The DNA for the CDR3 is TGCGCCAGCAGCCAAGACAGGGGGGCAAGCACAGATACGCAGTATTTT. The encoded protein is CASSQDRGASTDTQYF. The V gene is TRBV4-1, the J gene TRBJ2-3; D may be TRBD1 (7 bases). This CDR3 spans 16 amino acids. The V gene lost 0 bases and the J gene lost 0 bases, with 10 bases spanning the gap. The germline V gene encodes CDR1 MGHRA and CDR2 YSYEKL.

This clonotype was found a few times. J is TRBJ2-1 and V is TRBV10-2; 8 nucleotides line up with TRBD2. V lost 7 bases, J lost 7 bases, and 9 bases stayed unmatched. Germline assignment: CDR1 WSHSY and CDR2 SAAADI. CDR3 length: 14 residues. The CDR3 DNA is TGCGCCAGCACCGGACTAGCTGTCTCTAATGAGCAGTTCTTC. Translated, it gives CASTGLAVSNEQFF.

Turning to this clonotype: This could be a read error, since a much larger clone is one nucleotide away. The rearrangement joins TRBV5-1 to TRBJ1-2; 7 bases are shared with TRBD1. Losses at the gene ends were 2 bases for V and 4 bases for J; bases not matched to a gene: 8. Germline CDR1 SGHRS, CDR2 YFSETQ. The length of the CDR3 is 15 residues. Here the CDR3 DNA reads TGCGCCAGCAGCTTAGCCCCGGGACAGATCTATGGCTACACCTTC. This encodes CASSLAPGQIYGYTF.

Many counts were recorded for this clonotype. J is TRBJ2-3 and V is TRBV28; 11 bases are shared with TRBD2. The CDR3 sequence is 18 residues long. CDR1 is MDHEN, CDR2 SYDVKM, per germline. V shed 3 bases, J shed 1 base, and the junction held 9 bases outside the gene matches. The CDR3 is CASSLGSGGAPGTDTQYF. The CDR3 nucleotides are TGTGCCAGCAGTTTGGGTAGCGGGGGGGCCCCTGGCACAGATACGCAGTATTTT.

This clonotype was detected many times. The rearrangement links TRBV7-2 to TRBJ2-3; 12 positions match TRBD2. The V gene's germline CDR1 is SGHTA and CDR2 FQGNSA. This CDR3 is built from 17 residues. Germline trimming cut 0 bases from V and 3 bases from J; bases unmatched to any gene: 4. For the CDR3, the DNA is TGTGCCAGCAGCTTAGCACCTAGCGGGGGGGGGACAGATACGCAGTATTTT. This encodes CASSLAPSGGGTDTQYF.

This clonotype has a handful of counts. J is TRBJ1-2 and V is TRBV20-1; D is ambiguous. Trimming took 0 bases from V and 2 from J, leaving 19 bases between them. The CDR3 extends over 17 amino acids. Looked up from germline, CDR1 is DFQATT and CDR2 is SNEGSKA (reference sequence). The CDR3 DNA is TGCAGTGCTAGAGATCCGCCGCGGTCAGTCATCAACTATGGCTACACCTTC. This codes for CSARDPPRSVINYGYTF.

In this sample, this clonotype turned up a few times. The V and J genes are TRBV6-5 and TRBJ2-6; the D call may be TRBD1 or TRBD2 (6 bases each). CDR1 is MNHEY, CDR2 SVGAGI, per germline. The V gene lost 8 bases and the J gene lost 0 bases, with 11 bases spanning the gap. CDR3 length: 15 amino acids. The CDR3 protein is CASGGGGSGANVLTF. The CDR3 region has the DNA TGTGCCAGCGGTGGAGGGGGCTCTGGGGCCAACGTCCTGACTTTC.

The chain employs TRBV6-2 or TRBV6-3 and TRBJ2-3; perhaps TRBD2 as D (5 bases). Germline V gene sequence: CDR1 MNHEY, CDR2 SVGEGT. The CDR3 has 12 amino acids. Trimming removed 8 bases from V and 0 bases from J, with 6 bases in between. As DNA, the CDR3 is TGTGCCAGCTGCGGGAGCACAGATACGCAGTATTTT. Its protein is CASCGSTDTQYF.

This clonotype has ten or more counts. The chain combines TRBV28 with TRBJ2-3; D gene uncertain. V lost 5 bases to trimming and J lost 0 bases, with 12 bases between them. Germline V CDR1 and CDR2: MDHEN, SYDVKM. This CDR3 region has 15 residues. The CDR3 bases are TGTGCCAGCAGTAACTTCCAGGCTAGCACAGATACGCAGTATTTT. This sequence encodes CASSNFQASTDTQYF. The full variable domain, in which reference TRBV28 and TRBJ2-3 provide the parts outside the CDR3, is DVKVTQSSRYLVKRTGEKVFLECVQDMDHENMFWYRQDPGLGLRLIYFSYDVKMKEKGDIPEGYSVSREKKERFSLILESASTNQTSMYLCASSNFQASTDTQYFGPGTRLTVL.

The chain joins TRBV29-1 to TRBJ1-1; maybe TRBD1 (5 bases). The V end lost 7 bases, the J end lost 1 base, and 13 bases lay between the germline ends. The germline CDR1 and CDR2 sequences are SQVTM and ANQGSEA. The CDR3 consists of 13 residues. The CDR3 reads CSAKGMGNTEAFF. The CDR3 coding sequence is TGCAGCGCGAAGGGGATGGGGAACACTGAAGCTTTCTTT.

This clonotype was observed at least ten times. The chain is built from TRBV5-1 and TRBJ2-1; the match to TRBD2 covers 9 bases. Germline CDR1 SGHRS, CDR2 YFSETQ. Unmatched junction bases numbered 5, after V lost 5 bases and J lost 2 bases. This CDR3 contains 15 residues. The CDR3 DNA sequence: TGCGCCAGCAGTTTAAGGACTAGCGCCTACAATGAGCAGTTCTTC. It yields the protein CASSLRTSAYNEQFF. The variable domain in full, with the rest retrieved from reference TRBV5-1 and TRBJ2-1, is KAGVTQTPRYLIKTRGQQVTLSCSPISGHRSVSWYQQTPGQGLQFLFEYFSETQRNKGNFPGRFSGRQFSNSRSEMNVSTLELGDSALYLCASSLRTSAYNEQFFGPGTRLTVL.

Ten or more counts support this clonotype. This rearrangement joins TRBV3-1 to TRBJ2-7; 8 bases line up with TRBD1. The trim removed 6 bases at V and 4 bases at J, leaving 11 bases unmatched. There are 15 residues in the CDR3. Germline V gene sequence: CDR1 LGHDT, CDR2 YNNKEL (reference sequence). CDR3 loop: CASRKPGQVVYEQYV. The CDR3 bases are TGTGCCAGCAGGAAACCGGGACAGGTCGTATACGAGCAGTACGTC.

This clonotype was observed many times. This chain uses TRBV24-1 with TRBJ2-6; 8 bases match TRBD1. The V segment lost 10 bases and the J segment 0 bases; nucleotides outside the gene matches: 10. This CDR3 is built from 17 residues. CDR1 is KGHDR and CDR2 is SFDVKD in the germline V gene. Here the CDR3 reads CATGTGQAISGANVLTF. Written as DNA, the CDR3 is TGTGCCACGGGGACGGGACAGGCCATCTCTGGGGCCAACGTCCTGACTTTC.

At least ten counts were recorded for this clonotype. The chain employs TRBV7-2 and TRBJ2-4; D is ambiguous. The CDR3 length is 13 residues. V lost 4 bases and J lost 12, with 16 bases in between. Germline CDR1 SGHTA, CDR2 FQGNSA. CDR3: CASSYPPLVPQYF. As DNA, the CDR3 is TGTGCCAGCAGCTACCCCCCGCTGGTACCTCAGTACTTC. The whole variable domain, remainder taken from reference TRBV7-2 and TRBJ2-4, is GAGVSQSPSNKVTEKGKDVELRCDPISGHTALYWYRQSLGQGLEFLIYFQGNSAPDKSGLPSDRFSAERTGGSVSTLTIQRTQQEDSAVYLCASSYPPLVPQYFGAGTRLSVL.

This clonotype showed up many times. This chain uses TRBV5-1 with TRBJ1-4; 10 nucleotides match TRBD1. V lost 4 bases and J lost 6; bases outside the gene matches: 3. CDR3 size: 14 residues. Germline lookup yields CDR1 SGHRS and CDR2 YFSETQ. The CDR3 region has the DNA TGCGCCAGCAGCCGACAGGGGGCCGATGAAAAACTGTTTTTT. Amino acids: CASSRQGADEKLFF.

This clonotype has a count of ten or more. The chain recombines TRBV20-1 with TRBJ2-3; 9 bases fit TRBD2. The trim removed 6 bases at V and 8 bases at J, leaving 15 bases unmatched. The CDR3 covers 15 residues. The germline gives CDR1 DFQATT, CDR2 SNEGSKA (reference sequence). The CDR3 protein is CSAPSGGPAGGTQYF. CDR3 DNA sequence: TGCAGTGCCCCGAGCGGGGGGCCTGCGGGAGGTACGCAGTATTTT.

About this clonotype: Given a much more abundant clone one base away, this may be a read error. The chain employs TRBV12-3 or TRBV12-4 and TRBJ1-2, with D hard to call. This CDR3 has 13 amino acids. CDR3 in amino acids: CASSQRDHYGYIF. CDR3 coding DNA: TGTGCCAGCAGTCAACGGGATCACTATGGCTACATCTTC.

This clonotype showed up just a few times. The chain combines TRBV5-1 with TRBJ2-3; 10 positions agree with TRBD2. The V gene end was trimmed by 8 bases and the J gene end by 5 bases; junction bases not matched to a gene: 8. The CDR3 is made up of 14 amino acids. Germline CDR1 SGHRS, CDR2 YFSETQ. The CDR3 region has the DNA TGCGCCAGTAGCGGGGGGTACAGCGGAGATACGCAGTATTTT. Its protein is CASSGGYSGDTQYF. Complete variable domain (other parts from reference TRBV5-1 and TRBJ2-3): KAGVTQTPRYLIKTRGQQVTLSCSPISGHRSVSWYQQTPGQGLQFLFEYFSETQRNKGNFPGRFSGRQFSNSRSEMNVSTLELGDSALYLCASSGGYSGDTQYFGPGTRLTVL.

This clonotype occurred a few times. The gene calls are TRBV7-3 and TRBJ2-3; 12 nucleotides align to TRBD2. Germline CDR1 reads SGHTA; CDR2 reads FQGTGA. With 5 bases clipped from V and 7 bases from J, the junction kept 10 bases outside the gene matches. The CDR3 sequence is 16 residues long. CDR3 nucleotides: TGTGCCAGCAGCCCCCGTCTAGCGGGGGGGCCCAATACGCAGTATTTT. This translates into CASSPRLAGGPNTQYF.

In its sample, this clonotype was seen many times. The V and J genes are TRBV7-6 and TRBJ2-1; no definite D call. CDR3 length: 12 residues. CDR1 and CDR2 (germline): SGHVS, FNYEAQ. Trimming stripped 3 bases from V and 7 bases from J, with 7 bases between. The CDR3, as DNA: TGTGCCAGCAGCTTCCTAGAAAATGAGCAGTTCTTC. It specifies CASSFLENEQFF.

This clonotype was recorded a few times. This chain joins TRBV24-1 and TRBJ2-5; TRBD1 aligns across 7 bases. This CDR3 region has 15 residues. The V and J ends lost 3 bases and 4 bases, in that order; junction bases with no gene match: 7. Germline CDR1 KGHDR, CDR2 SFDVKD. For the CDR3, the DNA is TGTGCCACCAGTGATCCTAAGGGGGCTGGAGAGACCCAGTACTTC. This codes for CATSDPKGAGETQYF.

This clonotype turned up a few times. The chain uses TRBV7-2 and TRBJ2-3; maybe TRBD1 (6 bases). The CDR3 contains 14 residues. V was shortened by 5 bases and J by 4 bases, with 13 bases between the two germline ends. From germline, CDR1 is SGHTA and CDR2 FQGNSA. CDR3 sequence reads: CASSRDIGADTQYF. In nucleotides, the CDR3 is TGTGCCAGCAGCCGGGACATAGGGGCAGATACGCAGTATTTT.

This clonotype was seen at least ten times. This rearrangement joins TRBV11-2 to TRBJ1-1; D may be TRBD1 (5 bases). Germline V CDR1 and CDR2: SGHAT, FQNNGV. This CDR3 spans 14 amino acids. V was pared by 1 base and J by 1 base, with 7 bases between. The CDR3 bases are TGTGCCAGCAGCTTAGGACAGTCGAACACTGAAGCTTTCTTT. Translating it yields CASSLGQSNTEAFF. Full variable domain (rest looked up from reference TRBV11-2 and TRBJ1-1): EAGVAQSPRYKIIEKRQSVAFWCNPISGHATLYWYQQILGQGPKLLIQFQNNGVVDDSQLPKDRFSAERLKGVDSTLKIQPAKLEDSAVYLCASSLGQSNTEAFFGQGTRLTVV.

This clonotype showed up just a few times. V is TRBV28 and J is TRBJ1-6; a weak D match, TRBD1 (5 bases). This CDR3 comprises 14 residues. Germline values: CDR1 MDHEN, CDR2 SYDVKM. V lost 3 bases to trimming and J lost 6 bases, with 9 bases between them. The CDR3 spells CASSLAGTNSPLHF. Here the CDR3 DNA reads TGTGCCAGCAGTTTGGCAGGGACTAATTCACCCCTCCACTTT.